One sample yielded the 21 T cell receptor beta chains listed below, sequenced in a study of blood T cell repertoires in COVID-19. Some clones are missing from TCRdb's copy, which holds only in-frame ones; the method was immunoSEQ multiplex PCR. The sample shows about 97,000 clones, just under 90% of them seen only once. Sequencing was done on a sample of peripheral blood. These receptor sequences come from a human donor in a cohort sampled during active COVID-19.

The chain employs TRBV7-6 and TRBJ2-5; D remains unclear. Trimming pared 1 base from V and 7 bases from J, leaving 10 bases between. The CDR3 covers 13 residues. Germline V gives CDR1 SGHVS, CDR2 FNYEAQ. The CDR3 here is CASSLGPQLTQYF. DNA for the CDR3: TGTGCCAGCAGCTTAGGTCCACAGTTGACCCAGTACTTC.

Note on this clone: Other DNA sequences in the sample encode the same CDR3. This chain joins TRBV12-3 or TRBV12-4 and TRBJ2-7; no firm D call. The CDR3 runs 13 residues. V lost 3 bases, J lost 0 bases, and 6 bases lay in between. CDR3 sequence: CASSFGGSYEQYF. The CDR3 region has the DNA TGTGCCAGCAGTTTCGGCGGCTCCTACGAGCAGTACTTC.

The chain employs TRBV7-3 and TRBJ1-1; TRBD1 matches 9 bases. V lost 5 bases to trimming and J lost 4 bases; unmatched junction nucleotides: 5. The CDR3 is 14 residues long. Germline V CDR1 and CDR2: SGHTA, FQGTGA. The CDR3 here is CASSPGTGSTEAFF. Written as DNA, the CDR3 is TGTGCCAGCAGCCCCGGGACAGGGAGCACTGAAGCTTTCTTT.

The chain carries TRBV6-1 and TRBJ1-2, with 8 bases lining up with TRBD1. This CDR3 is 18 amino acids long. Germline CDR1 is MNHNS and CDR2 is SASEGT. V was clipped by 4 bases and J by 0 bases; unmatched bases: 13. The CDR3 loop reads CASSARQDREETNYGYTF. The CDR3 DNA reads TGTGCCAGCAGTGCCCGTCAGGACAGGGAGGAGACTAACTATGGCTACACCTTC.

The chain couples TRBV27 to TRBJ1-1; no clear D gene. Per germline, CDR1 MNHEY and CDR2 SMNVEV (reference sequence). The CDR3 sequence is 14 residues long. Trimming took off 5 bases at V and 2 bases at J, with 12 bases between the two ends. The CDR3 spells CASSRDIINTEAFF. CDR3 sequence (DNA): TGTGCCAGCAGTCGCGACATTATCAACACTGAAGCTTTCTTT.

The chain is built from TRBV25-1 and TRBJ2-7; D remains ambiguous. Trimming pared 3 bases from V and 2 bases from J, leaving 8 bases between. Looked up from germline, CDR1 is MGHDK and CDR2 is SYGVNS. This CDR3 has 13 amino acids. CDR3 nucleotides: TGTGCCAGCAGTGACGAGTTCCCCTACGAGCAGTACTTC. The encoded protein is CASSDEFPYEQYF.

V is TRBV6-6 and J is TRBJ2-1; 8 positions agree with TRBD2. This CDR3 comprises 16 residues. The V and J ends lost 0 bases and 2 bases, in that order; junction bases with no gene match: 3. CDR1 and CDR2 (germline): MNHNY, SVGAGI (reference sequence). CDR3 in amino acids: CASSYSGSGTYNEQFF. The CDR3 bases are TGTGCCAGCAGTTACTCGGGTAGCGGGACCTACAATGAGCAGTTCTTC.

This chain uses TRBV30 with TRBJ1-1, with D unresolved. CDR1 and CDR2 (germline): GTSNPN, SVGIG (reference sequence). The CDR3 runs to 13 residues. Trimming pared 1 base from V and 6 bases from J, leaving 12 bases between. The CDR3 DNA reads TGTGCCTGGAGTGCACAGTGGGCCGCTGAAGCTTTCTTT. This gives the protein CAWSAQWAAEAFF.

V is TRBV5-6 and J is TRBJ1-1; unclear D gene. The CDR3 consists of 12 residues. The V end lost 1 base, the J end lost 1 base, and 2 bases lay between the germline ends. Germline V gives CDR1 SGHDT, CDR2 YYEEEE. CDR3 bases: TGTGCCAGCAGCTTGCGGAACACTGAAGCTTTCTTT. Residues: CASSLRNTEAFF.

The genes are TRBV3-1 (or the pseudogene TRBV3-2) and TRBJ1-1; TRBD1 aligns across 7 bases. The CDR3 runs 16 residues. Looked up from germline, CDR1 is LGHDT and CDR2 is YNNKEL (reference sequence). With 4 bases clipped from V and 7 bases from J, the junction kept 15 bases outside the gene matches. CDR3 bases: TGTGCCAGCAGCCCCCCCGCGATGACAGGGTTTATTGAAGCTTTCTTT. Its translation is CASSPPAMTGFIEAFF.

This chain joins TRBV7-2 and TRBJ1-1, with TRBD1 identical over 10 bases. This CDR3 spans 14 amino acids. CDR1 SGHTA and CDR2 FQGNSA come from the germline V gene. V was pared by 3 bases and J by 6 bases, with 4 bases of the junction left unmatched. The CDR3 DNA reads TGTGCCAGCAGCTTGGGACAGGGGTTTGCTGAAGCTTTCTTT. It encodes CASSLGQGFAEAFF.

The rearrangement joins TRBV6-6 to TRBJ2-3, with 9 bases lining up with TRBD2. V gave up 3 bases and J gave up 5 bases; unmatched junction bases: 9. The CDR3 is 16 residues long. CDR1 and CDR2 (germline): MNHNY, SVGAGI (reference sequence). The CDR3 sequence is CASSYSLGGGGDTQYF. The CDR3, as DNA: TGTGCCAGCAGTTATTCTCTTGGCGGGGGGGGAGATACGCAGTATTTT.

The rearrangement uses TRBV7-9 and TRBJ1-5; D is unclear. CDR3 length equals 14 residues. CDR1 is SEHNR and CDR2 is FQNEAQ in the germline V gene (reference sequence). V gave up 3 bases and J gave up 4 bases, with 10 bases separating them. CDR3 loop: CASSFPGTNQPQHF. In DNA, the CDR3 is TGTGCCAGCAGCTTCCCAGGAACAAATCAGCCCCAGCATTTT.

The genes are TRBV5-1 and TRBJ2-4; 12 nucleotides match TRBD2. The V gene end was trimmed by 4 bases and the J gene end by 12 bases; junction bases not matched to a gene: 17. CDR1 SGHRS and CDR2 YFSETQ come from the germline V gene. This CDR3 contains 17 residues. The CDR3 DNA follows: TGCGCCAGCAGCCCAACCTCCTCTCGACTAGCGGGAGTAGATCAGTACTTC. Its protein is CASSPTSSRLAGVDQYF. Using reference TRBV5-1 and TRBJ2-4 for the parts outside the CDR3, the full variable domain is KAGVTQTPRYLIKTRGQQVTLSCSPISGHRSVSWYQQTPGQGLQFLFEYFSETQRNKGNFPGRFSGRQFSNSRSEMNVSTLELGDSALYLCASSPTSSRLAGVDQYFGAGTRLSVL.

This clone was counted a few times. The rearrangement joins TRBV29-1 to TRBJ2-4; tentative D call: TRBD1 (6 bases). CDR1 and CDR2 from the germline V gene are SQVTM and ANQGSEA. V dropped 3 bases and J dropped 7 bases, with 10 bases sitting between them. The CDR3 loop spans 12 amino acids. The CDR3 loop reads CSVEPGENIQYF. CDR3 sequence (DNA): TGCAGCGTTGAGCCAGGGGAGAACATTCAGTACTTC.

The rearrangement links TRBV14 to TRBJ1-2; TRBD1 matches at 7 bases. This CDR3 has 13 amino acids. Germline V lookup: CDR1 SGHDN, CDR2 FVKESK. Unmatched junction bases numbered 6, after V lost 3 bases and J lost 8 bases. In DNA form, the CDR3 reads TGTGCCAGCAGCCAGAACCGACAGGGAGGCTACACCTTC. Its translation: CASSQNRQGGYTF.

The chain links TRBV5-4 to TRBJ2-2, with TRBD2 identical over 11 bases. CDR3 length equals 16 residues. The germline V gene has CDR1 SGHNT and CDR2 YYREEE (reference sequence). With 0 bases clipped from V and 5 bases from J, the junction kept 3 bases outside the gene matches. Here the CDR3 reads CASSLVSGGGTGELFF. Here the CDR3 DNA reads TGTGCCAGCAGCTTGGTTAGCGGGGGGGGAACCGGGGAGCTGTTTTTT.

The V call is TRBV14, the J call TRBJ1-6; 9 bases are a match to TRBD1. V lost 4 bases to trimming and J lost 6 bases; unmatched junction nucleotides: 10. The CDR3 totals 17 residues. Germline-derived CDR1 and CDR2 are SGHDN and FVKESK. The CDR3 region is CASSRPGTGNPNSPLHF. In nucleotides, the CDR3 is TGTGCCAGCAGCCGACCCGGGACAGGGAATCCTAATTCACCCCTCCACTTT. Based on the CDR3 plus reference TRBV14 and TRBJ1-6, the full variable domain is EAGVTQFPSHSVIEKGQTVTLRCDPISGHDNLYWYRRVMGKEIKFLLHFVKESKQDESGMPNNRFLAERTGGTYSTLKVQPAELEDSGVYFCASSRPGTGNPNSPLHFGNGTRLTVT.

This chain uses TRBV29-1 with TRBJ2-7; 8 bases are shared with TRBD1. The CDR3 has 16 amino acids. The V and J ends lost 0 bases and 2 bases, in that order; junction bases with no gene match: 9. Germline V gene sequence: CDR1 SQVTM, CDR2 ANQGSEA. CDR3 residues: CSVEDIGQGTAYEQYF. DNA of the CDR3: TGCAGCGTTGAAGATATTGGACAGGGAACCGCCTACGAGCAGTACTTC.

V is TRBV25-1 and J is TRBJ2-7; the match to TRBD1 covers 10 bases. The CDR3 has 14 amino acids. Germline trimming cut 7 bases from V and 6 bases from J; bases unmatched to any gene: 9. In germline, CDR1 is MGHDK, CDR2 SYGVNS. CDR3 nucleotide sequence: TGTGCCAGCAACACCGGGACAGGGGAAGGCGAGCAGTACTTC. Residues: CASNTGTGEGEQYF.

The chain carries TRBV10-3 and TRBJ1-1; D remains unclear. The CDR3 length is 13 residues. Trimming cost V 6 bases and J 1 base, with 9 bases left between them. Germline loops: CDR1 ENHRY, CDR2 SYGVKD. CDR3 region: CAISDQWNTEAFF. CDR3 nucleotide sequence: TGTGCCATCAGCGATCAGTGGAACACTGAAGCTTTCTTT.